Following are 29 T cell receptor beta chains from one sample sequenced in a study of blood T cell repertoires in COVID-19. Sequencing was performed with immunoSEQ multiplex PCR; in TCRdb, only in-frame clones are kept and a portion is missing. The sample carries 150,000 to 200,000 clones, around 84% recorded once. Sequencing input: PBMCs or T cells enriched from blood (not recorded which). These receptors were taken from a man in his forties who had recovered from COVID-19.

The DNA of the CDR3 is TGTGCCAGCAGTCTCGGACAGGGGTTCCTTGAGTTCTTC. As protein: CASSLGQGFLEFF. V is TRBV27 and J is TRBJ2-1; TRBD1 matches at 9 bases. CDR1 and CDR2 from the germline V gene are MNHEY and SMNVEV (reference sequence). The CDR3 runs to 13 residues. Trimming cost V 5 bases and J 14 bases; bases outside gene matches: 10.

The chain carries TRBV15 and TRBJ1-5; 9 nucleotides align to TRBD1. V shed 5 bases and J 4 bases; nucleotides not matched to a gene: 15. This CDR3 spans 18 amino acids. The germline CDR1 and CDR2 sequences are LNHNV and YYDKDF (reference sequence). DNA for the CDR3: TGTGCCACCAGCCCCGCCGGAGGGACAGGGAGCATAAATCAGCCCCAGCATTTT. Residues: CATSPAGGTGSINQPQHF.

The gene calls are TRBV30 and TRBJ1-1; maybe TRBD1 (5 bases). Trimming took off 1 base at V and 1 base at J, with 13 bases between the two ends. CDR1 is GTSNPN, CDR2 SVGIG, per germline (reference sequence). The length of the CDR3 is 15 residues. The CDR3 coding sequence is TGTGCCTGGAGTGAATATACAGGATCGAACACTGAAGCTTTCTTT. This gives the protein CAWSEYTGSNTEAFF.

The chain has TRBV7-7 and TRBJ2-5; a weak D match, TRBD1 (6 bases). Germline CDR1 SSHAT, CDR2 FNYEAQ (reference sequence). The CDR3 covers 14 residues. V lost 5 bases and J 0 bases, leaving 10 bases between the germline ends. CDR3 amino acids: CASSRTGYQETQYF. The CDR3 nucleotides are TGTGCCAGCAGCCGTACAGGGTACCAAGAGACCCAGTACTTC.

This chain uses TRBV9 with TRBJ2-3, with TRBD2 identical over 13 bases. CDR3 length: 16 residues. J was trimmed by 4 bases and V by 4 bases; bases with no gene match: 6. CDR1 is SGDLS, CDR2 YYNGEE, per germline. CDR3 nucleotide sequence: TGTGCCAGCAGCTTACTAGCGGGGGGGCAGCCAGATACGCAGTATTTT. It specifies CASSLLAGGQPDTQYF.

The V and J genes are TRBV3-1 (or the pseudogene TRBV3-2) and TRBJ2-7, with a tentative D call TRBD1 (6 bases). V was cut by 6 bases and J by 3 bases, with 18 bases left in between. The CDR3 is 15 amino acids. Per germline, CDR1 LGHDT and CDR2 YNNKEL (reference sequence). The CDR3 DNA is TGTGCCAGCAGACTAGGACAGTCACTGGTCTACGAGCAGTACTTC. Translation gives CASRLGQSLVYEQYF.

A note on this clone: The junction shows a germline mismatch at one end, possibly a read error. This chain uses TRBV5-4 with TRBJ1-2, with 9 bases fitting TRBD1. Germline V gives CDR1 SGHNT, CDR2 YYREEE (reference sequence). CDR3 length: 14 residues. The DNA of the CDR3 is TGTGCCAGCAGATTGGGGGGACAGGGCTATGGCTACACCTTC. The encoded protein is CASRLGGQGYGYTF.

The count of this clone is one. The genes are TRBV13 and TRBJ2-6, with a possible D match to TRBD1 (5 bases). The V end lost 2 bases, the J end lost 0 bases, and 11 bases lay between the germline ends. From germline, CDR1 is PRHDT and CDR2 FYEKMQ (reference sequence). CDR3 length: 17 amino acids. In DNA, the CDR3 is TGTGCCAGCAGCTTATACAGCGACAGCTCTGGGGCCAACGTCCTGACTTTC. This translates into CASSLYSDSSGANVLTF.

V is TRBV5-8 and J is TRBJ2-3, with 11 bases matching TRBD2. Germline V gene lookup returns CDR1 SGHTS and CDR2 YDEGEE. The length of the CDR3 is 16 residues. Losses at the gene ends were 4 bases for V and 2 bases for J; bases not matched to a gene: 6. The CDR3 here is CASSPGLADSTDTQYF. CDR3 nucleotide sequence: TGTGCCAGCAGCCCGGGACTAGCGGACTCCACAGATACGCAGTATTTT. Filled out from reference TRBV5-8 and TRBJ2-3, the complete variable domain reads EAGVTQSPTHLIKTRGQQATLRCSPISGHTSVYWYQQALGLGLQFLLWYDEGEERNRGNFPPRFSGRQFPNYSSELNVNALELEDSALYLCASSPGLADSTDTQYFGPGTRLTVL.

This clone was found a few times. V usage is TRBV6-5 and J usage is TRBJ1-2, with no clear D. Germline V gene lookup returns CDR1 MNHEY and CDR2 SVGAGI. The CDR3 extends over 15 amino acids. Trimming took 5 bases from V and 6 from J, leaving 19 bases between them. The CDR3 spells CASSPTWGEEDGYTF. The CDR3 nucleotides read TGTGCCAGCAGTCCGACGTGGGGAGAGGAGGATGGCTACACCTTC.

The genes are TRBV3-1 (or the pseudogene TRBV3-2) and TRBJ1-1; D is unclear. This CDR3 comprises 15 residues. Germline loops: CDR1 LGHDT, CDR2 YNNKEL (reference sequence). Trimming left V 2 bases short and J 4 bases short, with 14 bases between. CDR3 region: CASSQTASEGTEAFF. CDR3 DNA sequence: TGTGCCAGCAGCCAAACAGCCTCCGAGGGCACTGAAGCTTTCTTT.

The chain has TRBV5-6 and TRBJ1-3; possible D gene TRBD1, 6 bases. V gave up 2 bases and J gave up 2 bases, with 8 bases separating them. The germline V gene encodes CDR1 SGHDT and CDR2 YYEEEE. The CDR3 runs 14 residues. The DNA for the CDR3 is TGTGCCAGCAGCTTAGGACAGACTGGAAACACCATATATTTT. It yields the protein CASSLGQTGNTIYF.

The chain combines TRBV19 with TRBJ1-5, with 10 positions matching TRBD1. This CDR3 is built from 20 residues. The trim removed 7 bases at V and 0 bases at J, leaving 18 bases unmatched. Looked up from germline, CDR1 is LNHDA and CDR2 is SQIVND (reference sequence). DNA of the CDR3: TGTGCCAGTACGGGGACTTCGGGACAGGGGTTGAGGAATAGCAATCAGCCCCAGCATTTT. Its protein product is CASTGTSGQGLRNSNQPQHF.

This chain links TRBV9 with TRBJ2-2; possible D gene TRBD2, 6 bases. CDR1 is SGDLS, CDR2 YYNGEE, per germline. Trimming left V 3 bases short and J 7 bases short, with 13 bases between. CDR3 length: 14 amino acids. CDR3 region: CASSAQLAGGELFF. CDR3 coding DNA: TGTGCCAGCAGCGCCCAACTAGCCGGCGGGGAGCTGTTTTTT.

This rearrangement joins TRBV20-1 to TRBJ1-1, with D possibly matching TRBD1 (5 bases). CDR1 is DFQATT and CDR2 is SNEGSKA in the germline V gene (reference sequence). The ends were cut back, 3 bases at V and 4 bases at J, with 12 bases in the middle. This CDR3 region has 13 residues. The CDR3 bases are TGCAGTGCTAGTGAGGGGCGCCCCACTGAAGCTTTCTTT. As protein: CSASEGRPTEAFF.

Here the CDR3 reads CASSLFLGGTSGEKLFF. For the CDR3, the DNA is TGCGCCAGCAGCTTATTTCTCGGAGGAACAAGTGGGGAAAAACTGTTTTTT. V usage is TRBV5-1 and J usage is TRBJ1-4; D is uncertain. Trimming removed 2 bases at V and 8 bases at J, with 22 bases between. Germline assignment: CDR1 SGHRS and CDR2 YFSETQ. The CDR3 covers 17 residues.

CDR3: CASSPQGSTEAFF. The DNA for the CDR3 is TGTGCCAGCAGTCCACAGGGGAGTACTGAAGCTTTCTTT. V is TRBV2 and J is TRBJ1-1; 7 positions match TRBD1. The CDR3 is 13 residues long. J lost 5 bases, V lost 5 bases, and 5 bases had no gene match. The germline CDR1 and CDR2 sequences are SNHLY and FYNNEI.

The gene calls are TRBV11-2 and TRBJ1-2; 9 bases are a match to TRBD1. Per the germline V gene, CDR1 is SGHAT and CDR2 is FQNNGV. This CDR3 spans 13 amino acids. The J segment lost 6 bases and the V segment lost 5 bases, leaving 4 bases of the junction unmatched. In DNA, the CDR3 is TGTGCCAGCAGCCCTAGGACAGGGGATGGCTACACCTTC. It is translated as CASSPRTGDGYTF.

This clone has more than one count but fewer than ten. This chain links TRBV6-5 with TRBJ2-3, with TRBD1 matching over 8 bases. The CDR3 sequence is 15 residues long. J lost 4 bases, V lost 4 bases, and 7 bases had no gene match. The germline V gene encodes CDR1 MNHEY and CDR2 SVGAGI. The CDR3 coding sequence is TGTGCCAGCAGTTCCGACAGGGGATCACCAGATACGCAGTATTTT. Translation: CASSSDRGSPDTQYF.

The rearrangement uses TRBV5-6 and TRBJ2-1, with D perhaps TRBD2 (5 bases). Between the trimmed V and J ends, which lost 2 bases and 0 bases, there was a span of 6 bases. The CDR3 runs 14 residues. Germline V gene lookup returns CDR1 SGHDT and CDR2 YYEEEE. In DNA, the CDR3 is TGTGCCAGCAGCTTAACTAGCTCCTACAATGAGCAGTTCTTC. Translation: CASSLTSSYNEQFF.

The V call is TRBV19, the J call TRBJ1-5, with D unresolved. The CDR3 is made up of 13 amino acids. With 6 bases removed from V and 6 bases from J, the gap between germline ends came to 12 bases. Germline CDR1 is LNHDA and CDR2 is SQIVND (reference sequence). The CDR3 DNA is TGTGCCAGTAGGAGACTCTCGGGTCAGCCCCAGCATTTT. Its protein is CASRRLSGQPQHF.

CDR3 protein: CASSLIQGINSPLHF. The CDR3 nucleotides are TGCGCCAGCAGCCTCATACAGGGAATCAATTCACCCCTCCACTTT. V is TRBV4-1 and J is TRBJ1-6, with D tentatively TRBD1 (6 bases). V lost 4 bases to trimming and J lost 7 bases, with 14 bases between them. The CDR3 has 15 residues. The germline V gene encodes CDR1 MGHRA and CDR2 YSYEKL.

The gene calls are TRBV7-3 and TRBJ2-2; TRBD1 matches at 10 bases. From germline, CDR1 is SGHTA and CDR2 FQGTGA. V shed 1 base, J shed 6 bases, and the junction held 2 bases outside the gene matches. The CDR3 sequence is 15 residues long. The CDR3 DNA follows: TGTGCCAGCAGCTTAAGACAGGGGGCTGCCGGGGAGCTGTTTTTT. Its protein is CASSLRQGAAGELFF.

This chain links TRBV9 with TRBJ2-2, with D possibly TRBD2 on 5 matching bases. V was pared by 0 bases and J by 5 bases, with 8 bases between. Germline assignment: CDR1 SGDLS and CDR2 YYNGEE. This CDR3 has 14 amino acids. The CDR3 spells CASSVVGETGELFF. CDR3 nucleotides: TGTGCCAGCAGCGTAGTTGGGGAGACCGGGGAGCTGTTTTTT.

J is TRBJ1-1 and V is TRBV7-9, with D perhaps TRBD1 (5 bases). With 3 bases removed from V and 8 bases from J, the gap between germline ends came to 7 bases. The CDR3 loop spans 11 amino acids. CDR1 and CDR2 from the germline V gene are SEHNR and FQNEAQ (reference sequence). DNA for the CDR3: TGTGCCAGCAGCTTTGGGGGGGAAGCTTTCTTT. As protein: CASSFGGEAFF.

The chain recombines TRBV5-4 with TRBJ2-7; TRBD2 is a possible D gene (7 bases). CDR3 size: 13 residues. V gave up 4 bases and J gave up 2 bases, with 10 bases separating them. Germline V gene lookup returns CDR1 SGHNT and CDR2 YYREEE (reference sequence). The CDR3 here is CASSRGRAYEQYF. CDR3 in DNA: TGTGCCAGCAGCAGGGGGAGGGCCTACGAGCAGTACTTC.

The chain links TRBV5-1 to TRBJ1-6; D is undetermined. V was trimmed by 0 bases and J by 6 bases, leaving 13 bases between them. CDR3 length: 16 amino acids. Germline V gene sequence: CDR1 SGHRS, CDR2 YFSETQ. This CDR3 is CASSLETGRGNSPLHF. The CDR3 DNA is TGCGCCAGCAGCTTGGAAACGGGCCGGGGTAATTCACCCCTCCACTTT. Full variable domain (outside the CDR3, taken from reference TRBV5-1 and TRBJ1-6): KAGVTQTPRYLIKTRGQQVTLSCSPISGHRSVSWYQQTPGQGLQFLFEYFSETQRNKGNFPGRFSGRQFSNSRSEMNVSTLELGDSALYLCASSLETGRGNSPLHFGNGTRLTVT.

The rearrangement joins TRBV4-1 to TRBJ1-1, with TRBD1 identical over 7 bases. There are 16 residues in the CDR3. Germline loops: CDR1 MGHRA, CDR2 YSYEKL. Trimming removed 0 bases from V and 5 bases from J; junction bases left unmatched: 9. The CDR3 loop is CASSQEGQPHRTEAFF. The CDR3 region has the DNA TGCGCCAGCAGCCAAGAGGGACAGCCTCATCGGACTGAAGCTTTCTTT.

The J gene is TRBJ1-2, the V gene TRBV27; TRBD1 is a possible D gene (5 bases). CDR3 length: 14 residues. Looked up from germline, CDR1 is MNHEY and CDR2 is SMNVEV (reference sequence). V was trimmed by 1 base and J by 8 bases, leaving 14 bases between them. The CDR3 sequence: CASSLFGAAEGYTF. CDR3 nucleotide sequence: TGTGCCAGCAGTTTATTTGGGGCCGCGGAAGGCTACACCTTC.